Listed below are T cell receptor beta chains from one sample, sequenced in a study of T cells after yellow fever vaccination. From the 5' RACE reads, TCRdb called clonotypes with MiXCR, one entry per CDR3 protein. The sample includes roughly 48,000 distinct CDR3 sequences, more than 6.5% of them seen just once. Sequenced material: CD8+ T cells not binding an NS4B(214-222) dextramer, sorted from PBMCs, taken around 45 days after the first yellow fever vaccination. These receptors were collected from a man aged 18 to 29 who received the YFV17D yellow fever vaccine. CDR3s include the opening cysteine and the closing phenylalanine or tryptophan. The order of the fields is clone size, D gene, V gene, J gene, CDR3 DNA, CDR3 protein. D genes are given only for firm matches. Size is omitted from some rows. Given values are once, few, many or a class for expanded clones.

clone_size: few
d_call: .
v_call: TRBV5-5
j_call: TRBJ2-1
cdr3_nt: TGTGCCAGCAGCTTCGTCGGGAGTGAGCAGTTCTTC
cdr3_aa: CASSFVGSEQFF

clone_size: many
d_call: TRBD1
v_call: TRBV6-6
j_call: TRBJ1-2
cdr3_nt: TGTGCCAGCAGTACCGGGACAGACTATGGCTACACCTTC
cdr3_aa: CASSTGTDYGYTF

clone_size: many
d_call: TRBD1
v_call: TRBV6-5
j_call: TRBJ1-2
cdr3_nt: TGTGCCAGCGGACAGGGGGATGGCTACACCTTC
cdr3_aa: CASGQGDGYTF

clone_size: few
d_call: .
v_call: TRBV10-1
j_call: TRBJ1-1
cdr3_nt: TGCGCCAGCAGTGGGGGACACCTAATCTTCACTGAAGCTTTCTTT
cdr3_aa: CASSGGHLIFTEAFF

clone_size: many
d_call: TRBD1
v_call: TRBV7-2
j_call: TRBJ1-2
cdr3_nt: TGTGCCAGCAGCTTAACAGGGACAGAGTCTAACTATGGCTACACCTTC
cdr3_aa: CASSLTGTESNYGYTF

clone_size: .
d_call: TRBD2
v_call: TRBV5-1
j_call: TRBJ2-3
cdr3_nt: TGCGCCAGCAGTAAGCGGGAAGGAGAGACAGATACGCAGTATTTT
cdr3_aa: CASSKREGETDTQYF

clone_size: many
d_call: TRBD1
v_call: TRBV5-1
j_call: TRBJ2-7
cdr3_nt: TGCGCCAGCAGCGCCGGGACAGGGATAGACGAGCAGTACTTC
cdr3_aa: CASSAGTGIDEQYF

clone_size: many
d_call: .
v_call: TRBV4-1
j_call: TRBJ2-1
cdr3_nt: TGCGCCAGCAGTACTACTAGTACCAATGAGCAGTTCTTC
cdr3_aa: CASSTTSTNEQFF

clone_size: many
d_call: .
v_call: TRBV4-3
j_call: TRBJ2-6
cdr3_nt: TGCGCCAGCAGCCAAGTGGTGACAGTGGAGGGCACTGGGGCCAACGTCCTGACTTTC
cdr3_aa: CASSQVVTVEGTGANVLTF

clone_size: many
d_call: .
v_call: TRBV6-5
j_call: TRBJ1-2
cdr3_nt: TGTGCCAGCAGTTACTCGAGGGGTTTCAAAGGCTACACCTTC
cdr3_aa: CASSYSRGFKGYTF

clone_size: many
d_call: .
v_call: TRBV12-5
j_call: TRBJ2-1
cdr3_nt: TGTGCTAGTGGTTTGAGACCCAGCGATGAGCAGTTCTTC
cdr3_aa: CASGLRPSDEQFF

clone_size: few
d_call: TRBD1
v_call: TRBV10-3
j_call: TRBJ2-2
cdr3_nt: TGTGCCACCGCACCGACCGGGACAGGGGACACCGGGGAGCTGTTTTTT
cdr3_aa: CATAPTGTGDTGELFF

clone_size: many
d_call: .
v_call: TRBV12-3/TRBV12-4
j_call: TRBJ2-3
cdr3_nt: TGTGCCAGCAGTTTCCAGCGTAGCACAGATACGCAGTATTTT
cdr3_aa: CASSFQRSTDTQYF

clone_size: .
d_call: TRBD1
v_call: TRBV4-3
j_call: TRBJ2-7
cdr3_nt: TGCGCCAGCAGCTACCAGCGTCAGGGGGCGGGTGAGCAGTACTTC
cdr3_aa: CASSYQRQGAGEQYF

clone_size: many
d_call: TRBD2
v_call: TRBV4-3
j_call: TRBJ2-1
cdr3_nt: TGCGCCAGCAGCCAACTTAACGGGGGGAATGAGCAGTTCTTC
cdr3_aa: CASSQLNGGNEQFF

clone_size: many
d_call: .
v_call: TRBV14
j_call: TRBJ1-1
cdr3_nt: TGTGCCAGCAGCCAAGAGCGTCCACGGCCTGAAGCTTTCTTT
cdr3_aa: CASSQERPRPEAFF

clone_size: few
d_call: TRBD1
v_call: TRBV6-5
j_call: TRBJ2-1
cdr3_nt: TGTGCCAGCAGTTACTCACAGGGGGTGGCCTACAATGAGCAGTTCTTC
cdr3_aa: CASSYSQGVAYNEQFF

clone_size: many
d_call: .
v_call: TRBV12-3/TRBV12-4
j_call: TRBJ1-1
cdr3_nt: TGTGCCAGCAGTCAACCAGGGTGGGAAGCTTTCTTT
cdr3_aa: CASSQPGWEAFF

clone_size: few
d_call: .
v_call: TRBV30
j_call: TRBJ2-2
cdr3_nt: TGTGCCCAGGAACCTATCAGGGGGGAGCTGTTTTTT
cdr3_aa: CAQEPIRGELFF

clone_size: .
d_call: .
v_call: TRBV18
j_call: TRBJ2-5
cdr3_nt: TGTGCCAGCTCACGAGGGGCCCAAATCTATACTCCTCTACAAGAGACCCAGTACTTC
cdr3_aa: CASSRGAQIYTPLQETQYF

clone_size: many
d_call: .
v_call: TRBV15
j_call: TRBJ2-5
cdr3_nt: TGTGCCACCAGCAGAGGGACAGGGAGGGACCAAGAGACCCAGTACTTC
cdr3_aa: CATSRGTGRDQETQYF

clone_size: .
d_call: .
v_call: TRBV7-6
j_call: TRBJ2-2
cdr3_nt: TGTGCCAGCGCCCGCTCTCCTTTAGCGTCGAACACCGGGGAGCTGTTTTTT
cdr3_aa: CASARSPLASNTGELFF

clone_size: few
d_call: .
v_call: TRBV5-6
j_call: TRBJ2-1
cdr3_nt: TGTGCCAGCAGCCCGACGAGGAATGAGCAGTTCTTC
cdr3_aa: CASSPTRNEQFF

clone_size: many
d_call: TRBD1
v_call: TRBV4-2
j_call: TRBJ2-2
cdr3_nt: TGTGCCAGCAGCCGTGGACAGGGATTCACCGGGGAGCTGTTTTTT
cdr3_aa: CASSRGQGFTGELFF

clone_size: .
d_call: TRBD1
v_call: TRBV20-1
j_call: TRBJ2-1
cdr3_nt: TGCAGTGCTAGAGATCTAGACAGGGGGAAAGGGTACAATGAGCAGTTCTTC
cdr3_aa: CSARDLDRGKGYNEQFF

clone_size: many
d_call: .
v_call: TRBV14
j_call: TRBJ2-7
cdr3_nt: TGTGCCAGCAGCGGTACCACAAGGCCTATTTCCTACGAGCAGTACTTC
cdr3_aa: CASSGTTRPISYEQYF

clone_size: many
d_call: .
v_call: TRBV7-2
j_call: TRBJ2-3
cdr3_nt: TGTGCCAGCAGCCCCCGGGGGCATTGGAACACAGATACGCAGTATTTT
cdr3_aa: CASSPRGHWNTDTQYF

clone_size: .
d_call: .
v_call: TRBV6-5
j_call: TRBJ1-2
cdr3_nt: TGTGCCAGCAGTTACAAGCCGGGCCAGTACTATGGCTACACCTTC
cdr3_aa: CASSYKPGQYYGYTF

clone_size: .
d_call: .
v_call: TRBV7-9
j_call: TRBJ1-6
cdr3_nt: TGTGCCAGCAGCCCTCGAGGGGCATCTAGGAATTCACCCCTCCACTTT
cdr3_aa: CASSPRGASRNSPLHF

clone_size: many
d_call: TRBD2
v_call: TRBV7-9
j_call: TRBJ2-7
cdr3_nt: TGTGCCAGCAGCGGCCTGAGGCTAGCGGAGACCTACGAGCAGTACTTC
cdr3_aa: CASSGLRLAETYEQYF

clone_size: many
d_call: .
v_call: TRBV6-1
j_call: TRBJ2-7
cdr3_nt: TGTGCCAGCAGTCCGCGACAGGAGGGGTCCTACGAGCAGTACTTC
cdr3_aa: CASSPRQEGSYEQYF

clone_size: .
d_call: .
v_call: TRBV4-1
j_call: TRBJ2-7
cdr3_nt: TGCGCCAGCAGCCAGGGCTCGACGGGTTCCTACGAGCAGTACTTC
cdr3_aa: CASSQGSTGSYEQYF

clone_size: .
d_call: .
v_call: TRBV29-1
j_call: TRBJ2-1
cdr3_nt: TGCAGCACAGAGGACGCCTCCTACAATGAGCAGTTCTTC
cdr3_aa: CSTEDASYNEQFF

clone_size: .
d_call: .
v_call: TRBV6-5
j_call: TRBJ1-1
cdr3_nt: TGTGCCAGCAGACCAGATCGGGGCACTGAAGCTTTCTTT
cdr3_aa: CASRPDRGTEAFF

clone_size: many
d_call: .
v_call: TRBV29-1
j_call: TRBJ2-5
cdr3_nt: TGCAGCGTTGATATTTGGGTTGGGTTAGGAGAGACCCAGTACTTC
cdr3_aa: CSVDIWVGLGETQYF

clone_size: .
d_call: TRBD1
v_call: TRBV2
j_call: TRBJ2-1
cdr3_nt: TGTGCCAGCTGTACACAGGGGCAACCCAGCTCATACAATGAGCAGTTCTTC
cdr3_aa: CASCTQGQPSSYNEQFF

clone_size: .
d_call: .
v_call: TRBV12-3/TRBV12-4
j_call: TRBJ1-4
cdr3_nt: TGTGCCAGCAGGCAGGGACATCTTCCCTCAGAAAAACTGTTTTTT
cdr3_aa: CASRQGHLPSEKLFF

clone_size: .
d_call: .
v_call: TRBV13
j_call: TRBJ1-1
cdr3_nt: TGTGCCAGCAGCTTTGGGAGCCGGGGGTGCACTGAAGCTTTCTTT
cdr3_aa: CASSFGSRGCTEAFF

clone_size: many
d_call: TRBD1
v_call: TRBV5-1
j_call: TRBJ2-3
cdr3_nt: TGCGCCAGCAGCCCGGGACAGGGGTACGCAGATACGCAGTATTTT
cdr3_aa: CASSPGQGYADTQYF

clone_size: .
d_call: .
v_call: TRBV6-2/TRBV6-3
j_call: TRBJ1-1
cdr3_nt: TGTGCCAGCAGTTACTTTACCATCAGCGACCGGGGGATTAAAGCTTTCTTT
cdr3_aa: CASSYFTISDRGIKAFF

clone_size: many
d_call: .
v_call: TRBV5-1
j_call: TRBJ1-2
cdr3_nt: TGCGCCAGCAGCATTGACAGAAGCTACACCTTC
cdr3_aa: CASSIDRSYTF

clone_size: few
d_call: TRBD2
v_call: TRBV5-1
j_call: TRBJ2-7
cdr3_nt: TGCGCCAGCAGCTTGGGGCTCGTGGGTAGCGGGGGTAACTACGAGCAGTACTTC
cdr3_aa: CASSLGLVGSGGNYEQYF

clone_size: .
d_call: .
v_call: TRBV5-6
j_call: TRBJ1-2
cdr3_nt: TGTGCCAGCAGCCCGGGGTTTATCTATGGCTACACCTTC
cdr3_aa: CASSPGFIYGYTF

clone_size: .
d_call: TRBD1
v_call: TRBV12-3/TRBV12-4
j_call: TRBJ1-4
cdr3_nt: TGTGCCAGCAGTCCGGGACAGGGGGCCGTAAAACTGTTTTTT
cdr3_aa: CASSPGQGAVKLFF

clone_size: .
d_call: TRBD1
v_call: TRBV7-8
j_call: TRBJ2-1
cdr3_nt: TGTGCCAGCAGCCTCGGACAGGGGTACAATGAGCAGTTCTTC
cdr3_aa: CASSLGQGYNEQFF

clone_size: few
d_call: .
v_call: TRBV18
j_call: TRBJ1-1
cdr3_nt: TGTGCCAGCTCACCGGGCGGGCCGCGGACTGAAGCTTTCTTT
cdr3_aa: CASSPGGPRTEAFF

clone_size: .
d_call: .
v_call: TRBV7-3
j_call: TRBJ2-5
cdr3_nt: TGTGCCAGCAGCTTCATCGGCGGGCGAGACGCCTGGGAGACCCAGTACTTC
cdr3_aa: CASSFIGGRDAWETQYF

clone_size: many
d_call: TRBD1
v_call: TRBV5-1
j_call: TRBJ2-3
cdr3_nt: TGCGCCAGCAGCCCCAGGGGGCCTAGCACAGATACGCAGTATTTT
cdr3_aa: CASSPRGPSTDTQYF

clone_size: .
d_call: .
v_call: TRBV20-1
j_call: TRBJ1-6
cdr3_nt: TGCAGTGCTAGAACTCTACAGGGAAATTCACCCCTCCACTTT
cdr3_aa: CSARTLQGNSPLHF

clone_size: many
d_call: TRBD1
v_call: TRBV4-3
j_call: TRBJ2-7
cdr3_nt: TGCGCCAGCAGCCAAGACGGACAGGGAGGTAACGAGCAGTACTTC
cdr3_aa: CASSQDGQGGNEQYF